This T cell receptor beta chain derives from a study of blood T cell repertoires in COVID-19. Produced via immunoSEQ multiplex PCR; TCRdb's table is partial and in-frame only. The data show fewer than 200,000 clones, about 88% seen once. Germline lookup yields CDR1 LNHDA and CDR2 SQIVND (reference sequence). Trimming shortened V by 4 bases and J by 1 base, and 10 bases separated the two germline ends. The CDR3 is 15 amino acids. This sequence originates from a man aged 60-69 years with acute or convalescent COVID-19. The sample taken for sequencing was peripheral blood. The V and J genes are TRBV19 and TRBJ2-2; perhaps TRBD2 as D (5 bases). As DNA, the CDR3 is TGTGCCAGTAGTAGGAGTCGGGAGAACACCGGGGAGCTGTTTTTT. Translation gives CASSRSRENTGELFF.